The rows below give T cell receptor beta chains drawn from one sample of a study of blood T cell repertoires in COVID-19. The data were produced by immunoSEQ multiplex PCR, yet TCRdb's version contains in-frame clones alone and is incomplete. The data show 300,000 to 400,000 clones, 75% to 90% seen once. The sample was peripheral blood. Every receptor here comes from a woman aged 50 to 60 with COVID-19, enrolled during active disease. CDR3s include the opening cysteine and the closing phenylalanine or tryptophan. The order of the fields is clone size, D gene, J gene, V gene, CDR3 DNA, CDR3 protein. D genes are given only for firm matches. Clone size is shown for a subset of rows, as once, few, many or a class of expanded clone.

clone size: once
D gene: TRBD2
J gene: TRBJ2-5
V gene: TRBV24-1
CDR3 DNA: TGTGCCACCAGCGCTTCACCTGGACTAGCGGGAGTCTTGGAGACCCAGTACTTC
CDR3 protein: CATSASPGLAGVLETQYF

clone size: -
D gene: TRBD1
J gene: TRBJ2-6
V gene: TRBV2
CDR3 DNA: TGTGCCAACTCGAGGACAGGGGGCGTTGGGGCCAACGTCCTGACTTTC
CDR3 protein: CANSRTGGVGANVLTF

clone size: -
D gene: -
J gene: TRBJ1-5
V gene: TRBV3-1/TRBV3-2
CDR3 DNA: TGTGCCAGCAGCCTAGGGGTTGGGCAGCCCCAGCATTTT
CDR3 protein: CASSLGVGQPQHF

clone size: -
D gene: TRBD1
J gene: TRBJ1-5
V gene: TRBV6-2/TRBV6-3
CDR3 DNA: TGTGCCAGCAGTAGGACAGGACTAAGCAATCAGCCCCAGCATTTT
CDR3 protein: CASSRTGLSNQPQHF

clone size: -
D gene: TRBD1
J gene: TRBJ1-2
V gene: TRBV30
CDR3 DNA: TGTGCCTGGAGTCTAGGGGTATTCCCGGGACAGGGGGTTCGATATGGCTACACCTTC
CDR3 protein: CAWSLGVFPGQGVRYGYTF

clone size: -
D gene: -
J gene: TRBJ1-5
V gene: TRBV19
CDR3 DNA: TGTGCCACAAGGACGGGGAATCAGCCCCAGCATTTT
CDR3 protein: CATRTGNQPQHF

clone size: once
D gene: TRBD2
J gene: TRBJ2-1
V gene: TRBV4-2
CDR3 DNA: TGTGCCAGCAGCCAAGTGAGTCGGCTAGCGGACTACAATGAGCAGTTCTTC
CDR3 protein: CASSQVSRLADYNEQFF

clone size: -
D gene: TRBD1
J gene: TRBJ2-1
V gene: TRBV9
CDR3 DNA: TGTGCCAGCAGCCCCGGACAGGGCGACTACAATGAGCAGTTCTTC
CDR3 protein: CASSPGQGDYNEQFF

clone size: -
D gene: TRBD1
J gene: TRBJ2-5
V gene: TRBV5-1
CDR3 DNA: TGCGCCAGCAGCTTGGCCGGGGCAGGGGGCCACGAGACCCAGTACTTC
CDR3 protein: CASSLAGAGGHETQYF

clone size: once
D gene: -
J gene: TRBJ2-5
V gene: TRBV5-1
CDR3 DNA: TGCGCCAGCAGCGGTCCAGGGCAAGAGACCCAGTACTTC
CDR3 protein: CASSGPGQETQYF

clone size: -
D gene: TRBD2
J gene: TRBJ2-7
V gene: TRBV5-1
CDR3 DNA: TGCGCCAGCAGCTTAAGAACTAGCGGGAGCGCCGTTAACTACGAGCAGTACTTC
CDR3 protein: CASSLRTSGSAVNYEQYF

clone size: -
D gene: TRBD1
J gene: TRBJ2-7
V gene: TRBV19
CDR3 DNA: TGTGCCAGTAGCAACACAGGGGGCGAGCAGTACTTC
CDR3 protein: CASSNTGGEQYF

clone size: -
D gene: -
J gene: TRBJ1-4
V gene: TRBV7-9
CDR3 DNA: TGTGCCAGCAGTCGACCGGGACAAATTGAAAAACTGTTTTTT
CDR3 protein: CASSRPGQIEKLFF

clone size: few
D gene: TRBD1
J gene: TRBJ2-3
V gene: TRBV11-2
CDR3 DNA: TGTGCCAGCAGACTCCGGGACAGGTCCCCGGATACGCAGTATTTT
CDR3 protein: CASRLRDRSPDTQYF

clone size: -
D gene: -
J gene: TRBJ2-1
V gene: TRBV11-2
CDR3 DNA: TGTGCCAGCAGCTTGGCCCTGTACAATGAGCAGTTCTTC
CDR3 protein: CASSLALYNEQFF

clone size: -
D gene: -
J gene: TRBJ1-1
V gene: TRBV7-2
CDR3 DNA: TGTGCCAGCACTTTATTGCGGAGCCGGAACACTGAAGCTTTCTTT
CDR3 protein: CASTLLRSRNTEAFF

clone size: -
D gene: TRBD2
J gene: TRBJ2-2
V gene: TRBV3-1/TRBV3-2
CDR3 DNA: TGTGCCAGCAGCCCAAGGGAGGGACTAGCGGGAGGGAGCACCGGGGAGCTGTTTTTT
CDR3 protein: CASSPREGLAGGSTGELFF

clone size: -
D gene: TRBD2
J gene: TRBJ2-7
V gene: TRBV30
CDR3 DNA: TGTGCCTGGAGTTTTATACTAGCGGGAGGAAGCGAGCAGTACTTC
CDR3 protein: CAWSFILAGGSEQYF

clone size: -
D gene: -
J gene: TRBJ2-2
V gene: TRBV11-2
CDR3 DNA: TGTGCCAGCAGCTTCCCGGGAGCCACCGGGGAGCTGTTTTTT
CDR3 protein: CASSFPGATGELFF

clone size: -
D gene: -
J gene: TRBJ2-4
V gene: TRBV5-1
CDR3 DNA: TGCGCCAGCAGCTCCCAGGCAGGGGCGATAAACATTCAGTACTTC
CDR3 protein: CASSSQAGAINIQYF

clone size: -
D gene: -
J gene: TRBJ2-3
V gene: TRBV4-1
CDR3 DNA: TGCGCCAGCAGCCAAGATTCGCAGCGGATGAGCACAGATACGCAGTATTTT
CDR3 protein: CASSQDSQRMSTDTQYF

clone size: -
D gene: TRBD1
J gene: TRBJ1-1
V gene: TRBV5-1
CDR3 DNA: TGCGCCAGCAGCCCAGGGGGAACTGAAGCTTTCTTT
CDR3 protein: CASSPGGTEAFF

clone size: -
D gene: TRBD1
J gene: TRBJ1-1
V gene: TRBV6-5
CDR3 DNA: TGTGCCAGCCGACAGGGGAACACTGAAGCTTTCTTT
CDR3 protein: CASRQGNTEAFF

clone size: -
D gene: TRBD1
J gene: TRBJ1-2
V gene: TRBV24-1
CDR3 DNA: TGTGCTCCAATAGACCTACAGGGGGAATATGGCTACACCTTC
CDR3 protein: CAPIDLQGEYGYTF